This entry features one T cell receptor (beta chain) sequence. No antigen is known for it. Time point indicated: week 23, last vaccination. A single vaccine dose contained 300 ug of mutant IDH1 20-mer peptide, and topical imiquimod was used with it. The assay was immunoSEQ multiplex PCR, and TCRdb's table has in-frame clones only and misses some. This sample has tens of thousands of clones, with 78% found just once. The data were obtained in a study of a mutant IDH1 vaccine in newly diagnosed glioma. Study background: Patients underwent eight vaccinations, which took place in weeks 1, 3, 5, 7, 11, 15, 19 and 23. Most patients had radiochemotherapy with temozolomide before enrollment; others had one alone. Overall study findings and caveats: Top-clonotype changes in peripheral T cells seemed unrelated to pseudoprogression. The occurrence of vaccine-induced immune responses was seen in 90% to 95% of patients.

The starting material was PBMCs, obtained from a glioma patient whose treatment included an IDH1 peptide vaccine. This clonotype was sampled from a woman in her thirties or forties with glioma. Some clones in this sample may be carry-over from other donors' samples.

As DNA, the CDR3 is TGCGCCAGCAGCCCGAACAGGGCTGGCTACACCTTC. Protein: CASSPNRAGYTF. The V call is TRBV5-1, the J call TRBJ1-2, with a possible D match to TRBD1 (6 bases). V lost 4 bases and J 7 bases, leaving 11 bases between the germline ends. Per germline, CDR1 SGHRS and CDR2 YFSETQ. This CDR3 comprises 12 residues.